Shown below are 29 T cell receptor beta chains from a single sample sequenced in a study of T-cell reconstitution after alpha-beta-depleted transplantation in children. For TCRbeta, the library was prepared with unique molecular identifiers. TCRdb passed the PCR reads through MiXCR, listing each CDR3 protein once. The sample holds 180,000 or so distinct CDR3 sequences, roughly 6.3% seen once. This material consisted of PBMCs, taken before TCRalphabeta/CD19-depleted stem cell transplant. The receptors shown here come from a girl in the first two years of life with combined immunodeficiency, due to receive a stem cell transplant.

This clonotype was detected ten times or more. This chain links TRBV6-2 or TRBV6-3 with TRBJ2-7, with D unresolved. This CDR3 is built from 11 residues. The germline V gene encodes CDR1 MNHEY and CDR2 SVGEGT. Trimming took 2 bases from V and 6 from J, leaving 5 bases between them. CDR3 coding DNA: TGTGCCAGCAGTTACGGATCCGAGCAGTACTTC. Translating it yields CASSYGSEQYF.

Many counts were recorded for this clonotype. V and J are TRBV7-3 and TRBJ2-2, with TRBD2 matching 8 bases. V was pared by 1 base and J by 0 bases, with 4 bases of the junction left unmatched. The CDR3 has 17 residues. Per germline, CDR1 SGHTA and CDR2 FQGTGA. The CDR3 reads CASSLKAGAPNTGELFF. The DNA of the CDR3 is TGTGCCAGCAGCTTAAAAGCGGGGGCCCCGAACACCGGGGAGCTGTTTTTT.

This clonotype was detected many times. The V gene is TRBV20-1, the J gene TRBJ1-5, with unresolved D. The V end lost 5 bases, the J end lost 7 bases, and 12 bases lay between the germline ends. Per germline, CDR1 DFQATT and CDR2 SNEGSKA (reference sequence). CDR3 length: 12 residues. CDR3 residues: CSAGDLGQPQHF. DNA for the CDR3: TGCAGTGCTGGCGACTTGGGGCAGCCCCAGCATTTT.

The V gene is TRBV3-1, the J gene TRBJ2-2; D is unclear. V gave up 0 bases and J gave up 1 base, with 12 bases separating them. The CDR3 is made up of 17 amino acids. CDR1 and CDR2 from the germline V gene are LGHDT and YNNKEL (reference sequence). The DNA of the CDR3 is TGTGCCAGCAGCCAAGATTCAACCAGGTTGAACACCGGGGAGCTGTTTTTT. Translation: CASSQDSTRLNTGELFF.

This clonotype was observed at least ten times. The CDR3 spells CASSQAGTRETDTQYF. CDR3 in DNA: TGTGCCAGCAGCCAAGCCGGGACTAGGGAAACAGATACGCAGTATTTT. The chain recombines TRBV4-2 with TRBJ2-3; 8 bases are a match to TRBD2. V lost 1 base and J lost 3; bases outside the gene matches: 6. CDR3 size: 16 residues. Per germline, CDR1 LGHNA and CDR2 YNFKEQ.

This clonotype was counted ten times or more. The chain is built from TRBV20-1 and TRBJ2-7; D is unclear. The V and J ends lost 2 bases and 4 bases respectively, with 18 bases between them. Germline loops: CDR1 DFQATT, CDR2 SNEGSKA (reference sequence). This CDR3 region has 15 residues. The DNA for the CDR3 is TGCAGTGCTAGATCTATTGGCACCGTTTGGTACGAGCAGTACTTC. Protein: CSARSIGTVWYEQYF.

There are many counts of this clonotype. V usage is TRBV5-1 and J usage is TRBJ1-2; TRBD1 aligns across 7 bases. CDR1 and CDR2 from the germline V gene are SGHRS and YFSETQ. The CDR3 consists of 13 residues. J was trimmed by 5 bases and V by 0 bases; bases with no gene match: 1. CDR3: CASSLVGQYGYTF. CDR3 sequence (DNA): TGCGCCAGCAGCTTGGTGGGACAGTATGGCTACACCTTC.

This clonotype was recorded many times. The genes are TRBV27 and TRBJ2-7; TRBD2 aligns across 11 bases. The germline V gene has CDR1 MNHEY and CDR2 SMNVEV (reference sequence). The ends lost 6 bases at V and 4 bases at J; junction bases unmatched: 5. The CDR3 runs 14 residues. For the CDR3, the DNA is TGTGCCAGCAGAGTAGCGGGAGGGCCTTACGAGCAGTACTTC. Translated, it gives CASRVAGGPYEQYF.

This chain joins TRBV12-3 or TRBV12-4 and TRBJ2-1; TRBD2 agrees at 11 bases. Unmatched junction bases numbered 15, after V lost 4 bases and J lost 7 bases. This CDR3 contains 18 residues. For the CDR3, the DNA is TGTGCCAGCAGTTATCTAGCGGGAGGATCCTACCGCCCTAATGAGCAGTTCTTC. Protein product: CASSYLAGGSYRPNEQFF.

This clonotype was detected many times. The chain has TRBV18 and TRBJ2-3, with D hard to call. The CDR3 contains 15 residues. Trimming cost V 1 base and J 0 bases, with 8 bases left between them. The germline gives CDR1 KGHSH, CDR2 LQKENI. This chain's CDR3 is CASSPQRLSTDTQYF. In DNA form, the CDR3 reads TGTGCCAGCTCACCACAACGTTTAAGCACAGATACGCAGTATTTT. The full variable domain, in which reference TRBV18 and TRBJ2-3 provide the parts outside the CDR3, is NAGVMQNPRHLVRRRGQEARLRCSPMKGHSHVYWYRQLPEEGLKFMVYLQKENIIDESGMPKERFSAEFPKEGPSILRIQQVVRGDSAAYFCASSPQRLSTDTQYFGPGTRLTVL.

This clonotype was counted at least ten times. The rearrangement links TRBV12-3 or TRBV12-4 to TRBJ1-2; TRBD1 is a possible D gene (6 bases). V dropped 5 bases and J dropped 4 bases, with 20 bases sitting between them. This CDR3 spans 16 amino acids. The CDR3 here is CASSPPPGAYPYGYTF. CDR3 nucleotide sequence: TGTGCCAGCAGTCCCCCCCCGGGGGCTTATCCCTATGGCTACACCTTC.

This clonotype was picked up many times. This chain joins TRBV29-1 and TRBJ2-5; TRBD2 aligns across 7 bases. Germline V gene sequence: CDR1 SQVTM, CDR2 ANQGSEA. The CDR3 is made up of 15 amino acids. The V segment lost 5 bases and the J segment 7 bases; nucleotides outside the gene matches: 16. CDR3 bases: TGCAGCGTTTTCCCGGGGCTAGCGGCTTGGGGGACCCAGTACTTC. Its protein product is CSVFPGLAAWGTQYF.

This clonotype was recorded many times. Here the CDR3 reads CASSQPKGFSSYNEQFF. Here the CDR3 DNA reads TGTGCCAGCAGCCAACCGAAGGGCTTTAGCTCCTACAATGAGCAGTTCTTC. V is TRBV9 and J is TRBJ2-1, with D unresolved. Germline CDR1 and CDR2: SGDLS and YYNGEE. CDR3 length: 17 amino acids. The V end was cut by 4 bases, the J end by 0 bases, with 17 bases between.

This clonotype was detected ten times or more. CDR3 residues: CASSPRDLIETQYF. The CDR3 nucleotides read TGTGCCAGCAGCCCTAGGGATTTAATAGAGACCCAGTACTTC. This chain uses TRBV5-6 with TRBJ2-5; D ambiguous. CDR1 SGHDT and CDR2 YYEEEE come from the germline V gene. V was shortened by 4 bases and J by 4 bases, with 14 bases between the two germline ends. The CDR3 has 14 amino acids. Full variable domain (outside the CDR3, taken from reference TRBV5-6 and TRBJ2-5): DAGVTQSPTHLIKTRGQQVTLRCSPKSGHDTVSWYQQALGQGPQFIFQYYEEEERQRGNFPDRFSGHQFPNYSSELNVNALLLGDSALYLCASSPRDLIETQYFGPGTRLLVL.

This clonotype came up many times. The chain's CDR3 is CASRGQGITEAFF. CDR3 DNA sequence: TGTGCCAGCAGGGGACAGGGGATCACTGAAGCTTTCTTT. The chain employs TRBV12-3 or TRBV12-4 and TRBJ1-1, with TRBD1 matching over 10 bases. The CDR3 is made up of 13 amino acids. V shed 6 bases and J 4 bases; nucleotides not matched to a gene: 2.

This clonotype was counted many times. This sequence joins TRBV5-1 and TRBJ2-1; 10 nucleotides agree with TRBD2. The germline V gene encodes CDR1 SGHRS and CDR2 YFSETQ. CDR3 length: 16 amino acids. V gave up 1 base and J gave up 11 bases; unmatched junction bases: 12. CDR3: CASSLSVRTSGNKQFF. The CDR3 DNA reads TGCGCCAGCAGCTTGTCAGTGAGGACTAGCGGTAACAAGCAGTTCTTC. Full variable domain (missing parts from reference TRBV5-1 and TRBJ2-1): KAGVTQTPRYLIKTRGQQVTLSCSPISGHRSVSWYQQTPGQGLQFLFEYFSETQRNKGNFPGRFSGRQFSNSRSEMNVSTLELGDSALYLCASSLSVRTSGNKQFFGPGTRLTVL.

This clonotype was detected ten times or more. The chain uses TRBV15 and TRBJ1-2; weak D call: TRBD1 (6 bases). The V and J ends lost 1 base and 2 bases respectively, with 14 bases between them. The length of the CDR3 is 16 residues. Germline V gene sequence: CDR1 LNHNV, CDR2 YYDKDF (reference sequence). CDR3 sequence reads: CATSRGLGAGNYGYTF. CDR3 DNA sequence: TGTGCCACCAGCAGAGGCCTGGGGGCAGGGAACTATGGCTACACCTTC.

This clonotype was seen only a few times. This sequence joins TRBV28 and TRBJ2-1, with 9 bases fitting TRBD2. CDR3 size: 14 residues. Trimming took 5 bases from V and 8 from J; bases not matched to a gene: 7. Germline CDR1 MDHEN, CDR2 SYDVKM. The CDR3 loop is CASSPIGTSYEQFF. The CDR3 DNA reads TGTGCCAGCAGTCCCATTGGGACTAGCTATGAGCAGTTCTTC. The variable domain in full, with the rest retrieved from reference TRBV28 and TRBJ2-1, is DVKVTQSSRYLVKRTGEKVFLECVQDMDHENMFWYRQDPGLGLRLIYFSYDVKMKEKGDIPEGYSVSREKKERFSLILESASTNQTSMYLCASSPIGTSYEQFFGPGTRLTVL.

This clonotype showed up many times. This chain joins TRBV25-1 and TRBJ2-7; tentatively, D is TRBD1 (5 bases). Germline V lookup: CDR1 MGHDK, CDR2 SYGVNS. This CDR3 region has 15 residues. Trimming left V 1 base short and J 4 bases short, with 14 bases between. DNA of the CDR3: TGTGCCAGCAGTGAATTTGGGCAGGGAACGTACGAGCAGTACTTC. Its translation: CASSEFGQGTYEQYF.

There are many counts of this clonotype. The chain combines TRBV6-1 with TRBJ2-3; TRBD2 matches 10 bases. The CDR3 has 16 residues. V lost 6 bases to trimming and J lost 5 bases; unmatched junction nucleotides: 11. Germline V lookup: CDR1 MNHNS, CDR2 SASEGT. Here the CDR3 DNA reads TGTGCCAGCAGGAAGAAACTAGCGGGGCCGTTAGATACGCAGTATTTT. Translated: CASRKKLAGPLDTQYF.

This clonotype was seen more than once but under ten times. CDR3 bases: TGCAGTGCTAGAGAATACACCGCCGATACGCAGTATTTT. As protein: CSAREYTADTQYF. V gene TRBV20-1 combines with J gene TRBJ2-3; D not certain. CDR1 DFQATT and CDR2 SNEGSKA come from the germline V gene (reference sequence). V dropped 0 bases and J dropped 6 bases, with 10 bases sitting between them. There are 13 residues in the CDR3.

There are many counts of this clonotype. The rearrangement joins TRBV4-3 to TRBJ1-1, with D maybe TRBD1 (5 bases). This CDR3 contains 14 residues. CDR1 and CDR2 from the germline V gene are LGHNA and YSLEER. V was trimmed by 4 bases and J by 5 bases, leaving 14 bases between them. As DNA, the CDR3 is TGCGCCAGCAGCCCCCTCGGGGGGAGGACTGAAGCTTTCTTT. It specifies CASSPLGGRTEAFF.

This clonotype has at least ten counts. The CDR3 here is CASSLDIADTQYF. The CDR3 DNA follows: TGTGCCAGCAGTTTAGATATCGCAGATACGCAGTATTTT. V and J are TRBV27 and TRBJ2-3, with no clear D. V was trimmed by 2 bases and J by 4 bases, leaving 7 bases between them. Germline values: CDR1 MNHEY, CDR2 SMNVEV (reference sequence). The CDR3 is 13 amino acids.

At least ten counts were recorded for this clonotype. The chain joins TRBV24-1 to TRBJ2-1; TRBD2 might be the D (6 bases). With 9 bases removed from V and 4 bases from J, the gap between germline ends came to 12 bases. Germline lookup yields CDR1 KGHDR and CDR2 SFDVKD. The CDR3 is 13 amino acids. Written as DNA, the CDR3 is TGTGCCACCGAACGGGACTCGTACAATGAGCAGTTCTTC. Amino acid sequence: CATERDSYNEQFF.

This clonotype was seen ten or more times. This chain connects TRBV5-1 to TRBJ1-5; 11 bases line up with TRBD1. The V gene end was trimmed by 5 bases and the J gene end by 4 bases; junction bases not matched to a gene: 5. The CDR3 has 15 residues. Germline V gene sequence: CDR1 SGHRS, CDR2 YFSETQ. The CDR3 nucleotides read TGCGCCAGCAGTCTCGGGACAGGGGGAAATCAGCCCCAGCATTTT. This codes for CASSLGTGGNQPQHF. Based on the CDR3 plus reference TRBV5-1 and TRBJ1-5, the full variable domain is KAGVTQTPRYLIKTRGQQVTLSCSPISGHRSVSWYQQTPGQGLQFLFEYFSETQRNKGNFPGRFSGRQFSNSRSEMNVSTLELGDSALYLCASSLGTGGNQPQHFGDGTRLSIL.

The sample holds many counts of this clonotype. This chain joins TRBV27 and TRBJ1-1, with D possibly matching TRBD1 (6 bases). Germline V CDR1 and CDR2: MNHEY, SMNVEV (reference sequence). The CDR3 spans 13 residues. V dropped 6 bases and J dropped 7 bases, with 15 bases sitting between them. The CDR3 sequence is CASSRLGTSEAFF. The CDR3 DNA reads as TGTGCCAGCAGCCGCCTAGGGACAAGTGAAGCTTTCTTT.

The chain combines TRBV4-1 with TRBJ2-3; D remains ambiguous. Trimming left V 1 base short and J 2 bases short, with 13 bases between. Per germline, CDR1 MGHRA and CDR2 YSYEKL. There are 16 residues in the CDR3. The CDR3: CASSQGHAEHTDTQYF. CDR3 sequence (DNA): TGCGCCAGCAGCCAAGGTCATGCGGAGCACACAGATACGCAGTATTTT.

There are many counts of this clonotype. The chain joins TRBV3-1 to TRBJ2-1, with 13 bases that match TRBD2. The CDR3 loop spans 15 amino acids. Losses at the gene ends were 6 bases for V and 9 bases for J; bases not matched to a gene: 8. Germline V gene lookup returns CDR1 LGHDT and CDR2 YNNKEL (reference sequence). The CDR3 here is CASRNRLAGGLEQFF. The CDR3 DNA sequence: TGTGCCAGCAGAAACCGACTAGCGGGGGGACTTGAGCAGTTCTTC.

This clonotype was picked up many times. The chain has TRBV5-1 and TRBJ2-7, with TRBD1 identical over 9 bases. The junction had 13 bases not matched to a gene; V was cut back by 9 bases and J by 3 bases. Germline V gives CDR1 SGHRS, CDR2 YFSETQ. There are 15 residues in the CDR3. The DNA for the CDR3 is TGCGCCACCACGACCGGGACAGGGAACATCTACGAGCAGTACTTC. This translates into CATTTGTGNIYEQYF.